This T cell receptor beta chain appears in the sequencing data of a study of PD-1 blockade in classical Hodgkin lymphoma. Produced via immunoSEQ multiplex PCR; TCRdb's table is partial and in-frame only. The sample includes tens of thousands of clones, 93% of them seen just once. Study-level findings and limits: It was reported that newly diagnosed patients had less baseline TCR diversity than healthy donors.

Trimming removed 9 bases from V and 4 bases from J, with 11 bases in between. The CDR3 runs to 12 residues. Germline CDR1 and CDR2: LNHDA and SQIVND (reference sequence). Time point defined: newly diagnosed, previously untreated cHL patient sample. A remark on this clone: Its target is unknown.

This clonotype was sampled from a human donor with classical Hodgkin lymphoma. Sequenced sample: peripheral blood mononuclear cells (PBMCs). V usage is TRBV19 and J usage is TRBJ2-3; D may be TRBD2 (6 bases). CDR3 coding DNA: TGTGCCAGCTCCCCGGGGGCAGATACGCAGTATTTT. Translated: CASSPGADTQYF. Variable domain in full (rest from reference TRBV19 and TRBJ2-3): DGGITQSPKYLFRKEGQNVTLSCEQNLNHDAMYWYRQDPGQGLRLIYYSQIVNDFQKGDIAEGYSVSREKKESFPLTVTSAQKNPTAFYLCASSPGADTQYFGPGTRLTVL.